What follows are 4 T cell receptor beta chains derived from one specimen sequenced in a study of control samples from healthy donors and cancer patients. Profiling relied on immunoSEQ multiplex PCR, and the TCRdb table lists in-frame clones only, not all of them. This table holds fewer than 70,000 clones, approximately 94% found once. Material: blood. These receptors all stem from a man aged 25-45 years in good health.

V gene TRBV4-1 combines with J gene TRBJ2-2; 10 bases are shared with TRBD1. The length of the CDR3 is 13 residues. CDR1 MGHRA and CDR2 YSYEKL come from the germline V gene. V dropped 8 bases and J dropped 7; count of bases not matched to a gene: 4. CDR3 nucleotide sequence: TGCGCCAGCGGGACAGGGGTTCACGGGGAGCTGTTTTTT. It specifies CASGTGVHGELFF.

The chain couples TRBV5-4 to TRBJ2-2, with a possible D match to TRBD1 (5 bases). Germline loops: CDR1 SGHNT, CDR2 YYREEE (reference sequence). This CDR3 comprises 14 residues. Trimming left V 3 bases short and J 11 bases short, with 17 bases between. CDR3: CASSSGGRDFELFF. The CDR3 nucleotides are TGTGCCAGCAGCTCCGGCGGCAGGGATTTCGAGCTGTTTTTT.

The genes are TRBV7-9 and TRBJ1-1, with D unclear. Looked up from germline, CDR1 is SEHNR and CDR2 is FQNEAQ (reference sequence). The CDR3 runs 12 residues. V was pared by 1 base and J by 7 bases, with 7 bases between. CDR3 region: CASSLDAGEAFF. In DNA, the CDR3 is TGTGCCAGCAGCTTAGATGCAGGTGAAGCTTTCTTT.

V gene TRBV9 combines with J gene TRBJ2-1; TRBD1 agrees at 9 bases. V was pared by 5 bases and J by 7 bases, with 10 bases of the junction left unmatched. There are 15 residues in the CDR3. Germline V lookup: CDR1 SGDLS, CDR2 YYNGEE. Here the CDR3 DNA reads TGTGCCAGCAGTACAGGGGGCGCAACGGCGAATGAGCAGTTCTTC. Translated: CASSTGGATANEQFF.